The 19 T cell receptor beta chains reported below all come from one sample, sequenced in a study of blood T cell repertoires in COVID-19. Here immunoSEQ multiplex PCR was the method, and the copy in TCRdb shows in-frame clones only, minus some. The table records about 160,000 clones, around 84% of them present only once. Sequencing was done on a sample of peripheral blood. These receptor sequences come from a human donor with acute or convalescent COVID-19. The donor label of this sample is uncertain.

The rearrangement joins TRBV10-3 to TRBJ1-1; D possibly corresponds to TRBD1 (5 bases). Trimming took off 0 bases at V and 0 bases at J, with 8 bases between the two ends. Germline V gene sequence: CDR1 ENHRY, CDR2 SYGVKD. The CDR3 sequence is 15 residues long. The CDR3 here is CAISESTGVNTEAFF. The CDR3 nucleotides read TGTGCCATCAGTGAGTCGACGGGGGTGAACACTGAAGCTTTCTTT.

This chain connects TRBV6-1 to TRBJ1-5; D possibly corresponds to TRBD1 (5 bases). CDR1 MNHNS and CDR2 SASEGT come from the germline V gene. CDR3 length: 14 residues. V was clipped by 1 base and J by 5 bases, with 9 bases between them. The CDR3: CASSEVGRDQPQHF. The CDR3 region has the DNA TGTGCCAGCAGTGAAGTTGGCAGGGATCAGCCCCAGCATTTT.

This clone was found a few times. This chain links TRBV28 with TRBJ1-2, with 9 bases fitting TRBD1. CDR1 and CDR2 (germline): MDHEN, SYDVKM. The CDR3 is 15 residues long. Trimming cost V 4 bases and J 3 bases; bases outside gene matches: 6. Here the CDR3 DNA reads TGTGCCAGCAGTTCCCACGACAGGGGGGACTATGGCTACACCTTC. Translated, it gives CASSSHDRGDYGYTF.

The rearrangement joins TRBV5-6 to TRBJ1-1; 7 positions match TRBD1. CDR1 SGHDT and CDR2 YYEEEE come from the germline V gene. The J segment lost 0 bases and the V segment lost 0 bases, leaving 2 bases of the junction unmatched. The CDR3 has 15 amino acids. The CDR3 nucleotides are TGTGCCAGCAGCTTGGCAGGGGGTGTGAACACTGAAGCTTTCTTT. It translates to CASSLAGGVNTEAFF.

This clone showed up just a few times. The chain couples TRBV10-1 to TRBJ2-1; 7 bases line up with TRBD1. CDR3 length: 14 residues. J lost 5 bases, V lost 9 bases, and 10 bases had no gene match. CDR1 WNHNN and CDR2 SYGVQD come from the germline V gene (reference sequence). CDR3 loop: CARQHRGNHNEQFF. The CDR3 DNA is TGCGCCAGACAACACAGGGGTAACCACAATGAGCAGTTCTTC.

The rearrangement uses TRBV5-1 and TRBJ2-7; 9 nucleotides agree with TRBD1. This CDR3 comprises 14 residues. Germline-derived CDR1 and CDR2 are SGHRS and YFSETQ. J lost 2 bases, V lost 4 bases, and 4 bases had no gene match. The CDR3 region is CASSHRQGAYEQYF. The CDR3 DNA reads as TGCGCCAGCAGCCACCGACAGGGGGCCTACGAGCAGTACTTC.

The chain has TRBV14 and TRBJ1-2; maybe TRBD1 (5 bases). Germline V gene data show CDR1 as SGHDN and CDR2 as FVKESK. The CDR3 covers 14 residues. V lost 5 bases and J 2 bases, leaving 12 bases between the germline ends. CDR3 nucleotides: TGTGCCAGCAGCTTGAGACAGACCAACTATGGCTACACCTTC. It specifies CASSLRQTNYGYTF.

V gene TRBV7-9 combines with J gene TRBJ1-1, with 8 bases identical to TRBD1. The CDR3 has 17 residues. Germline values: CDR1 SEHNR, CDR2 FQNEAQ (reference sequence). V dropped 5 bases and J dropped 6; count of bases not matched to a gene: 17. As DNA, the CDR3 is TGTGCCAGCAGCGAGACAGGGGTGCTAATGGTTAGCCCTGAAGCTTTCTTT. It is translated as CASSETGVLMVSPEAFF.

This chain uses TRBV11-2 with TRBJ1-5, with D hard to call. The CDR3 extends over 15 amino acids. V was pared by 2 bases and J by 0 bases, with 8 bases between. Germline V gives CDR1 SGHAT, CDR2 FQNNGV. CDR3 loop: CASSLRGNSNQPQHF. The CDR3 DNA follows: TGTGCCAGCAGCTTACGAGGGAATAGCAATCAGCCCCAGCATTTT.

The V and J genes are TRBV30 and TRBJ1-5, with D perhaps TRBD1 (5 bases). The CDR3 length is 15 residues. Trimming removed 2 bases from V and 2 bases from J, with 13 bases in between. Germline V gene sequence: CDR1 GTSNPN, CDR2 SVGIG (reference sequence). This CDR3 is CAWSSGGGGNQPQHF. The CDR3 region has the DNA TGTGCCTGGAGTTCGGGGGGGGGTGGCAATCAGCCCCAGCATTTT. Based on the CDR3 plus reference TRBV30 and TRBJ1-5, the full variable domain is SQTIHQWPATLVQPVGSPLSLECTVEGTSNPNLYWYRQAAGRGLQLLFYSVGIGQISSEVPQNLSASRPQDRQFILSSKKLLLSDSGFYLCAWSSGGGGNQPQHFGDGTRLSIL.

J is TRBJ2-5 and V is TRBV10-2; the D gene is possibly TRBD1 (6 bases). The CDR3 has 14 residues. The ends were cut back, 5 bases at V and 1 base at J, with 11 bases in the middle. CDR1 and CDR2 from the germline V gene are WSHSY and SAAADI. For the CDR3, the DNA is TGCGCCAGCAGTTGGGGGACAAGCCAAGAGACCCAGTACTTC. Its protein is CASSWGTSQETQYF.

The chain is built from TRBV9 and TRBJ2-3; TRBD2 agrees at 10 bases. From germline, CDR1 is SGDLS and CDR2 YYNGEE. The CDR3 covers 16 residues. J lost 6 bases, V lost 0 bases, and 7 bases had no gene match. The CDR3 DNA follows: TGTGCCAGCAGCGTAGGAGGTAGCGGGGGGCGGGATACGCAGTATTTT. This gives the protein CASSVGGSGGRDTQYF.

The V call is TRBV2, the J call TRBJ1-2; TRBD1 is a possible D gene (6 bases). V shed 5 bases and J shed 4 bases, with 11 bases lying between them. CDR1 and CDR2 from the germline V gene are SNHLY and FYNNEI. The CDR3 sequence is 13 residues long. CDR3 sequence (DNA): TGTGCCAGCAGTCCTGACAGGCTCTATGGCTACACCTTC. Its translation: CASSPDRLYGYTF.

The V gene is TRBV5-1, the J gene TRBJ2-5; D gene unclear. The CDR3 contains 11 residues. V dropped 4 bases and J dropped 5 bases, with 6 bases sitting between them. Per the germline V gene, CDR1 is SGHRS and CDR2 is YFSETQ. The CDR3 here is CASSDTETQYF. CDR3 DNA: TGCGCCAGCAGCGACACGGAGACCCAGTACTTC.

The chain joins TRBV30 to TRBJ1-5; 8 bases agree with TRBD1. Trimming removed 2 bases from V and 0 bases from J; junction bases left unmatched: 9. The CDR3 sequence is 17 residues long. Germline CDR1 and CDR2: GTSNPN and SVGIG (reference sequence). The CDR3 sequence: CAWSKTGAGYSNQPQHF. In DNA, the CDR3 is TGTGCCTGGAGTAAGACAGGGGCCGGGTATAGCAATCAGCCCCAGCATTTT.

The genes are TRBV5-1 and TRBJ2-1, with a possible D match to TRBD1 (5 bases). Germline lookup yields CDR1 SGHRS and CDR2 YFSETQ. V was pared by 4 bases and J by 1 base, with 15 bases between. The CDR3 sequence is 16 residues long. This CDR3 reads CASSPALRQSYNEQFF. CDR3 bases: TGCGCCAGCAGCCCCGCCCTACGACAGTCCTACAATGAGCAGTTCTTC.

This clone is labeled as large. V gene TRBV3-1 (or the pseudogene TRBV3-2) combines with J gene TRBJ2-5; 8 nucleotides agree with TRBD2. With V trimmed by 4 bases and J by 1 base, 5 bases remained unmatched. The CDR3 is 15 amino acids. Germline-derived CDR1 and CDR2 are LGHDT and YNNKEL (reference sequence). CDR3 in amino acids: CASSPAGELQETQYF. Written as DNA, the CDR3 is TGTGCCAGCAGCCCAGCGGGGGAACTCCAAGAGACCCAGTACTTC.

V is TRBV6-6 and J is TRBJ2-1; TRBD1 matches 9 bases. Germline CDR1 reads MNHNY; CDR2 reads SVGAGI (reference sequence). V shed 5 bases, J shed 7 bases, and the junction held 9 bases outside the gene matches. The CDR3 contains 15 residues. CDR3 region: CASSPPGQGRNEQFF. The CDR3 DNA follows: TGTGCCAGCAGTCCGCCGGGACAGGGTCGGAATGAGCAGTTCTTC.

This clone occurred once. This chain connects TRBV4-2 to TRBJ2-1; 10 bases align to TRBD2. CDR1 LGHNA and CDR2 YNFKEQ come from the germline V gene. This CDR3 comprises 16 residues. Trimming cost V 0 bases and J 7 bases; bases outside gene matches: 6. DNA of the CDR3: TGTGCCAGCAGCCAAGATCTACTAGCGGGGAAGAATGAGCAGTTCTTC. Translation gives CASSQDLLAGKNEQFF.